This T cell receptor beta chain was profiled in a study of cytomegalovirus exposure and HLA in healthy donors. It was with 60 Vbeta and 13 Jbeta primers that the PCR ran. Profiling relied on immunoSEQ multiplex PCR, and the TCRdb table lists in-frame clones only, not all of them. The sample yields roughly 200,000 clones, almost 70% seen once. The CDR3 length is 14 residues. CDR1 and CDR2 (germline): SGHRS, YFSETQ. The V gene lost 8 bases and the J gene lost 5 bases, with 20 bases spanning the gap. This TCR was recovered from a man between 40 and 49 years old in good health and CMV-seropositive. The V and J genes are TRBV5-1 and TRBJ2-7; no definite D call. Source material: PBMCs. CDR3 DNA sequence: TGCGCCAGGTCATATGCCCCTAGTCGGGACGAGCAGTACTTC. Translating gives CARSYAPSRDEQYF.